This T cell receptor (beta chain) came from a study of high-grade serous ovarian cancer treatment subgroups. General study results and limits: TCR relatedness rose with neoantigen level and trended with mutation load.

The CDR3 length is 18 residues. V dropped 3 bases and J dropped 8; count of bases not matched to a gene: 19. Looked up from germline, CDR1 is SGHAT and CDR2 is FQNNGV. This table comes from immunoSEQ multiplex PCR, and its TCRdb copy is limited to in-frame clones, with some not included. The sample lists around 27,000 clones, roughly four fifths occurring once. A word on this clone: Its antigen is not known.

Tumor samples were taken before definitive surgery or chemotherapy. This sequence joins TRBV11-2 and TRBJ2-7, with 10 nucleotides matching TRBD2. Material: tumor tissue. The receptor was derived from a human donor with high-grade serous ovarian cancer. This chain's CDR3 is CASSLLAGGFGRDNQQYF. The CDR3 nucleotides are TGTGCCAGCAGCTTGTTAGCGGGAGGTTTTGGACGAGATAACCAGCAGTACTTC.